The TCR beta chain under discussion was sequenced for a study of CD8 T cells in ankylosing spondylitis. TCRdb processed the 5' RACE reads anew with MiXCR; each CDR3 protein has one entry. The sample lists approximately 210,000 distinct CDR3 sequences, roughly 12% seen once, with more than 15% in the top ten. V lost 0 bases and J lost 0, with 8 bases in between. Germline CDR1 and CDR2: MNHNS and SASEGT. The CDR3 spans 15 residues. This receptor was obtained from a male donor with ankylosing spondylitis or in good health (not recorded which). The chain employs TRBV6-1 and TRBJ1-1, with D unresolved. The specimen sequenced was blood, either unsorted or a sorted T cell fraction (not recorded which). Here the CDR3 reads CASSEALQVNTEAFF. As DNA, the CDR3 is TGTGCCAGCAGTGAAGCGCTTCAAGTGAACACTGAAGCTTTCTTT.